Listed here are 22 T cell receptor beta chains from one sample, sequenced in a study of T cells in Graves' hyperthyroidism and ophthalmopathy. What was amplified from RNA transcripts were TCR beta CDR3 regions. HTBI primers were the set used in a first-round RT-PCR of the TCR CDR3. TCRdb analysed the multiplex PCR reads with MiXCR anew, one entry per CDR3 protein. The repertoire holds around 800,000 distinct CDR3 sequences, with more than 30% as singletons. What was sequenced was blood. These receptors all stem from a young man with Graves' hyperthyroidism.

Ten or more counts support this clonotype. The J gene is TRBJ2-5, the V gene TRBV15; D not certain. V shed 0 bases and J shed 5 bases, with 10 bases lying between them. Germline values: CDR1 LNHNV, CDR2 YYDKDF (reference sequence). The CDR3 is 14 amino acids. The CDR3 DNA reads TGTGCCACCAGCAGAGATGAAGGGTTGGAGACCCAGTACTTC. Translation: CATSRDEGLETQYF.

This clonotype was seen many times. This rearrangement joins TRBV15 to TRBJ1-1, with 8 bases lining up with TRBD1. The V gene end was trimmed by 0 bases and the J gene end by 0 bases; junction bases not matched to a gene: 3. Germline assignment: CDR1 LNHNV and CDR2 YYDKDF (reference sequence). This CDR3 is built from 16 residues. The CDR3: CATSRDPGQVNTEAFF. The CDR3 bases are TGTGCCACCAGCAGAGATCCGGGACAGGTGAACACTGAAGCTTTCTTT.

This clonotype has only one observation. This sequence joins TRBV12-3 or TRBV12-4 and TRBJ2-7; TRBD2 agrees at 9 bases. The trim removed 5 bases at V and 2 bases at J, leaving 7 bases unmatched. This CDR3 contains 15 residues. The CDR3 coding sequence is TGTGCCAGCAGTCTCCGACTAGCGGCCACCTACGAGCAGTACTTC. Amino acids: CASSLRLAATYEQYF.

There are many counts of this clonotype. The V gene is TRBV7-9, the J gene TRBJ1-5; D is undetermined. The CDR3 contains 12 residues. Trimming cost V 5 bases and J 4 bases, with 6 bases left between them. CDR1 is SEHNR and CDR2 is FQNEAQ in the germline V gene (reference sequence). CDR3 in DNA: TGTGCCAGCAGCCATCTTAATCAGCCCCAGCATTTT. Translation: CASSHLNQPQHF.

Concerning this clonotype: Germline is not matched at one junction end, which may reflect a read error. This sequence joins TRBV2 and TRBJ2-2, with a possible D match to TRBD2 (6 bases). This CDR3 comprises 15 residues. CDR1 SNHLY and CDR2 FYNNEI come from the germline V gene. This CDR3 is CASRVGRPNTGGLFF. In DNA form, the CDR3 reads TGTGCCAGCAGGGTGGGACGTCCTAACACCGGGGGGCTGTTTTTT.

This clonotype was counted ten times or more. The chain combines TRBV19 with TRBJ1-2; tentatively, D is TRBD1 (6 bases). Trimming stripped 5 bases from V and 4 bases from J, with 17 bases between. The germline gives CDR1 LNHDA, CDR2 SQIVND (reference sequence). The CDR3 consists of 15 residues. The CDR3: CASSQRGLDSYGYTF. CDR3 DNA sequence: TGTGCCAGTAGTCAAAGAGGTCTGGACAGCTATGGCTACACCTTC.

This clonotype was counted a few times. V and J are TRBV20-1 and TRBJ2-7; D unclear. This CDR3 has 12 residues. Germline CDR1 reads DFQATT; CDR2 reads SNEGSKA (reference sequence). The V gene lost 7 bases and the J gene lost 4 bases, with 14 bases spanning the gap. The CDR3 here is CSGGLVSYEQYF. The CDR3, as DNA: TGCAGTGGAGGCCTAGTCTCTTACGAGCAGTACTTC.

This clonotype was detected many times. The chain employs TRBV19 and TRBJ1-4, with D perhaps matching TRBD1 (5 bases). CDR3 length: 15 amino acids. Germline-derived CDR1 and CDR2 are LNHDA and SQIVND (reference sequence). The V and J ends lost 3 bases and 8 bases respectively, with 16 bases between them. This CDR3 is CASSMGAGEGEKLFF. As DNA, the CDR3 is TGTGCCAGTAGTATGGGTGCCGGCGAGGGGGAAAAACTGTTTTTT.

The chain has TRBV20-1 and TRBJ1-5; 7 bases fit TRBD1. From germline, CDR1 is DFQATT and CDR2 SNEGSKA (reference sequence). CDR3 length equals 12 residues. The CDR3 DNA is TGCAGAGCGAGAACAGGGGATCAGCCCCAGCATTTT. Protein sequence: CRARTGDQPQHF.

The chain uses TRBV20-1 and TRBJ2-7, with D perhaps matching TRBD2 (6 bases). Trimming left V 5 bases short and J 1 base short, with 15 bases between. CDR3 length: 14 amino acids. CDR1 and CDR2 from the germline V gene are DFQATT and SNEGSKA (reference sequence). The CDR3 DNA is TGCAGTGCTGCGGGTGGGGACTGGTCCTACGAGCAGTACTTC. It yields the protein CSAAGGDWSYEQYF.

The rearrangement uses TRBV6-5 and TRBJ1-1; no clear D. This CDR3 contains 16 residues. The germline V gene encodes CDR1 MNHEY and CDR2 SVGAGI. Between the trimmed V and J ends, which lost 2 bases and 0 bases, there was a span of 13 bases. CDR3 DNA: TGTGCCAGCAGTTACCCCAGAGTTTCGGTGAACACTGAAGCTTTCTTT. Translation gives CASSYPRVSVNTEAFF.

This rearrangement joins TRBV6-5 to TRBJ2-7, with D possibly TRBD1 on 5 matching bases. V lost 2 bases and J 2 bases, leaving 10 bases between the germline ends. Germline CDR1 MNHEY, CDR2 SVGAGI. The CDR3 is made up of 14 amino acids. CDR3 sequence: CASSYPGPPYEQYF. CDR3 nucleotides: TGTGCCAGCAGTTACCCAGGGCCGCCCTACGAGCAGTACTTC.

About this clonotype itself: Given a much more abundant clone one base away, this may be a read error. The rearrangement links TRBV20-1 to TRBJ2-2, with 7 bases identical to TRBD2. CDR1 is DFQATT and CDR2 is SNEGSKA in the germline V gene (reference sequence). The CDR3 is 13 residues long. As DNA, the CDR3 is TGCAGTGCTGTGACTAGCAGCACCGGGGGGCTGTTTTTT. It encodes CSAVTSSTGGLFF.

J is TRBJ2-5 and V is TRBV12-3 or TRBV12-4; a weak D match, TRBD2 (5 bases). Trimming cost V 2 bases and J 10 bases, with 8 bases left between them. CDR3 length: 11 residues. The CDR3 nucleotides are TGTGCCAGCAGTTTATCGGGGATCCAGTACTTC. It is translated as CASSLSGIQYF.

The gene calls are TRBV24-1 and TRBJ2-3; no firm D call. Germline CDR1 is KGHDR and CDR2 is SFDVKD. The V end lost 0 bases, the J end lost 8 bases, and 8 bases lay between the germline ends. The length of the CDR3 is 13 residues. The CDR3 spells CATSDLFGATQYF. CDR3 in DNA: TGTGCCACCAGTGATTTGTTTGGTGCTACGCAGTATTTT.

This clonotype was counted many times. V and J are TRBV12-3 or TRBV12-4 and TRBJ1-1; the D is unclear. Trimming stripped 3 bases from V and 1 base from J, with 9 bases between. CDR3 length: 14 amino acids. CDR3 protein: CASSFSDGNTEAFF. In DNA, the CDR3 is TGTGCCAGCAGTTTCTCGGACGGGAACACTGAAGCTTTCTTT.

This clonotype was seen once. The gene calls are TRBV24-1 and TRBJ1-1, with D perhaps matching TRBD1 (6 bases). V dropped 9 bases and J dropped 3 bases, with 25 bases sitting between them. The CDR3 length is 17 residues. The V gene's germline CDR1 is KGHDR and CDR2 SFDVKD. CDR3 protein: CATAGHPNTGEYTEAFF. Here the CDR3 DNA reads TGTGCCACCGCGGGACACCCGAACACCGGGGAGTACACTGAAGCTTTCTTT.

The chain combines TRBV5-1 with TRBJ1-2; 10 nucleotides align to TRBD1. The CDR3 loop spans 12 amino acids. Per germline, CDR1 SGHRS and CDR2 YFSETQ. J lost 11 bases, V lost 3 bases, and 4 bases had no gene match. The CDR3 region has the DNA TGCGCCAGCAGCTGGGCGGACAGGGGGTACACCTTC. Its protein product is CASSWADRGYTF.

This clonotype was recorded a few times. J is TRBJ2-5 and V is TRBV6-5, with D perhaps TRBD1 (5 bases). This CDR3 region has 14 residues. Germline lookup yields CDR1 MNHEY and CDR2 SVGAGI. Trimming pared 4 bases from V and 4 bases from J, leaving 13 bases between. For the CDR3, the DNA is TGTGCCAGCAGTTTATCAGGGTTTGGAGAGACCCAGTACTTC. Translation: CASSLSGFGETQYF.

This rearrangement joins TRBV2 to TRBJ1-5; the D is unclear. CDR3 length: 14 amino acids. The V gene lost 2 bases and the J gene lost 3 bases, with 8 bases spanning the gap. Germline CDR1 is SNHLY and CDR2 is FYNNEI. The CDR3 sequence: CASSETELNQPQHF. The CDR3, as DNA: TGTGCCAGCAGTGAAACAGAGCTCAATCAGCCCCAGCATTTT.

Note on this clonotype: A read error is possible here, since a much larger clone lies one base away. This CDR3 is CAISVKSPADYEQYF. Written as DNA, the CDR3 is TGTGCCATCAGTGTGAAATCTCCGGCAGACTACGAGCAGTACTTC. The chain combines TRBV10-3 with TRBJ2-7, with D unresolved. The CDR3 spans 15 residues. Germline V gene lookup returns CDR1 ENHRY and CDR2 SYGVKD. V dropped 4 bases and J dropped 3 bases, with 16 bases sitting between them.

This clonotype has more than one count but fewer than ten. It may be a read error: a sequence one base away is much more abundant. This chain's CDR3 is CASSEGGMNAEAFF. The CDR3, as DNA: TGTGCCAGCAGTGAAGGGGGCATGAACGCTGAAGCTTTCTTT. The chain links TRBV2 to TRBJ1-1, with D perhaps matching TRBD1 (5 bases). The CDR3 extends over 14 amino acids. CDR1 is SNHLY and CDR2 is FYNNEI in the germline V gene.